This entry describes one TCR beta chain. Its antigen is not known. From germline, CDR1 is PRHDT and CDR2 FYEKMQ (reference sequence). The CDR3 is made up of 14 amino acids. With V trimmed by 4 bases and J by 8 bases, 8 bases remained unmatched. 60 Vbeta and 13 Jbeta primers were used in PCR. As originally analysed: Some 10 million of the roughly 80 million unique TCR beta chains counted in a later analysis were shared. Data came from immunoSEQ multiplex PCR; TCRdb stores just in-frame clones and leaves some out. V and J calls and clone size come straight from that table; D and trimming were deduced from the DNA. The sample yields roughly 150,000 clones, 75% seen once. These data originate in a study of cytomegalovirus exposure and HLA in healthy donors. Study results and caveats: For most TCR beta V segments, an earlier analysis put the productive rate at about 90% or about 30% of the time. It was confirmed in vitro that a few of the CMV-associated chains were specific for CMV antigens.

The clonotype originates from a man aged 25 to 40 in good health and CMV-seronegative. Sequencing was carried out using PBMCs. The rearrangement joins TRBV13 to TRBJ2-1; 7 nucleotides agree with TRBD2. The CDR3 bases are TGTGCCAGCAGCTCATCGACTAGCTCCCATGAGCAGTTCTTC. It yields the protein CASSSSTSSHEQFF. Based on the CDR3 plus reference TRBV13 and TRBJ2-1, the full variable domain is AAGVIQSPRHLIKEKRETATLKCYPIPRHDTVYWYQQGPGQDPQFLISFYEKMQSDKGSIPDRFSAQQFSDYHSELNMSSLELGDSALYFCASSSSTSSHEQFFGPGTRLTVL.